A selection of T cell receptor beta chains follows, all from one sample in a study of blood T cells in healthy people across ages. MiXCR, applied by TCRdb to the 5' RACE reads, yields one record per CDR3 protein. The sample consists of approximately 780,000 distinct CDR3 sequences, roughly 25% of them appearing once. These sequences were also reported in another study, on T cells of mothers and their children.

Sequencing used blood. These receptors all come from a boy aged 5-17 years in good health. CDR3s include the opening cysteine and the closing phenylalanine or tryptophan. The D gene is left open where the match is weak. Rows may omit the clone size; those that give it use once, few, many or a size class.

v_gene	d_gene	abundance	j_gene	CDR3nt	CDR3aa
TRBV6-6	NA	few	TRBJ1-3	TGTGCCAGCACCCAGTCTGAGTTAATACCCATATATTTT	CASTQSELIPIYF
TRBV7-9	TRBD2	few	TRBJ2-5	TGTGCCAGCAGCACCAGACGGACTAGCGGGGTTGCTCTTCAAGAGACCCAGTACTTC	CASSTRRTSGVALQETQYF
TRBV7-2	NA	NA	TRBJ1-1	TGTGCCAGCAGCTCCGCCAGGGCCACCATCGCCACTGAAGCTTTCTTT	CASSSARATIATEAFF
TRBV5-1	NA	NA	TRBJ1-4	TGCGCCAGCAGCTTGGCCGCACAGGGAGGAGGTGAAAAACTGTTTTTT	CASSLAAQGGGEKLFF
TRBV20-1	TRBD2	NA	TRBJ2-7	TGCAGTGCTAGAGTACCCAGCGGGGCCGACTACGAGCAGTACTTC	CSARVPSGADYEQYF
TRBV18	TRBD1	NA	TRBJ1-2	TGTGCCAGCTCTCTAACGGGGCCGGGACAGCCCTATGGCTACACCTTC	CASSLTGPGQPYGYTF
TRBV10-3	NA	NA	TRBJ2-3	TGTGCCATCAGTGAGTCGGGGGGGCGAGATACGCAGTATTTT	CAISESGGRDTQYF
TRBV18	TRBD1	few	TRBJ2-7	TGTGCCAGCTCACTCCAATTGACAGGGCGAACCTACGAGCAGTACTTC	CASSLQLTGRTYEQYF
TRBV7-9	TRBD1	NA	TRBJ2-7	TGTGCCAGCAGCCCCGGACAGGGAATCTTCTACGAGCAGTACTTC	CASSPGQGIFYEQYF
TRBV20-1	TRBD1	NA	TRBJ2-1	TGCAGTGTTACAGGGGTGCAGGGGGCCTACAATGAGCAGTTCTTC	CSVTGVQGAYNEQFF
TRBV20-1	NA	few	TRBJ1-4	TGCAGTGCTGACCGGGACGGGAGGGAAAAACTGTTTTTT	CSADRDGREKLFF